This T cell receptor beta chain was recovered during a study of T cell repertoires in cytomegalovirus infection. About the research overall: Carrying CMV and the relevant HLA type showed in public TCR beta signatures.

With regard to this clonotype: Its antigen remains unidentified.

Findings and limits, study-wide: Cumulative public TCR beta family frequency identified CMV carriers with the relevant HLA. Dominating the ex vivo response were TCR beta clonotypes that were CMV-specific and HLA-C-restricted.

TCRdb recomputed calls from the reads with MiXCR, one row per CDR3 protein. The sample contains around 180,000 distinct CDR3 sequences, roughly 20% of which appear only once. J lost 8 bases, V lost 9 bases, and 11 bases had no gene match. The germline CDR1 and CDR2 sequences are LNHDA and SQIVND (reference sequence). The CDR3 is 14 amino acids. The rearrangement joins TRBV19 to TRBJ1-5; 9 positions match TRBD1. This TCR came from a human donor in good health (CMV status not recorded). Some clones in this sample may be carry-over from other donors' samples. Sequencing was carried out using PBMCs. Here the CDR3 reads CASETGGGIKPQHF. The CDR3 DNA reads TGTGCCAGCGAAACAGGGGGCGGAATAAAGCCCCAGCATTTT.